This is a list of T cell receptor beta chains from one sample in a study of T-cell memory formation after mild COVID-19. TCRdb re-called the 5' RACE reads through MiXCR, storing one row per CDR3 protein. The profile shows around 80,000 distinct CDR3 sequences, about 15% of them singletons. The sequencing input was PBMCs or a T cell subset sorted from them (not recorded which). Source of these receptors: an adult woman who had mild COVID-19 (a few samples of this study predate the infection). Cell type and time point are not known. The CDR3 runs from the conserved cysteine through the conserved F or W. Each record gives: V gene, D gene, clone size, J gene, CDR3 protein, CDR3 DNA. D genes are given only for firm matches. Clone size is stated in some rows and not others, as once, few, many or a class when expanded.

TRBV6-2/TRBV6-3	.	.	TRBJ1-2	CASRGTVYGYTF	TGTGCCAGCAGGGGGACGGTCTATGGCTACACCTTC
TRBV7-6	.	.	TRBJ2-1	CASSFGTDGQFF	TGTGCCAGCAGCTTTGGTACAGACGGGCAGTTCTTC
TRBV5-1	.	few	TRBJ1-1	CASRMGIFDTEAFF	TGCGCCAGCAGGATGGGGATATTTGACACTGAAGCTTTCTTT
TRBV6-4	TRBD2	many	TRBJ2-1	CASSDAAGGDEQFF	TGTGCCAGCAGTGACGCTGCGGGAGGGGATGAGCAGTTCTTC
TRBV13	TRBD1	.	TRBJ1-5	CTSSRQGGYSQPQHF	TGTACCAGCAGCCGACAGGGCGGATACTCTCAGCCCCAGCATTTT
TRBV7-2	.	.	TRBJ2-2	CASSLEAVVWGGTGELFF	TGTGCCAGCAGCTTAGAAGCGGTGGTGTGGGGAGGAACCGGGGAGCTGTTTTTT
TRBV7-8	TRBD2	.	TRBJ2-1	CASSFLSGGTTSGNNEQFF	TGTGCCAGCAGCTTCCTAAGTGGGGGAACGACTAGCGGAAACAATGAGCAGTTCTTC
TRBV5-6	.	.	TRBJ2-7	CASTDWGGGSYEQYF	TGTGCCAGCACCGATTGGGGGGGCGGCTCCTACGAGCAGTACTTC
TRBV7-9	.	few	TRBJ1-5	CASSAHFSQPQHF	TGTGCCAGCAGCGCCCATTTTTCCCAGCCCCAGCATTTT
TRBV7-9	TRBD1	.	TRBJ1-1	CASSLGNTGTGLEAFF	TGTGCCAGCAGCTTAGGGAACACCGGGACAGGGCTAGAAGCTTTCTTT
TRBV5-1	.	few	TRBJ2-1	CASSSTDSYNEQFF	TGCGCCAGCAGCTCGACAGACTCCTACAATGAGCAGTTCTTC
TRBV24-1	TRBD2	.	TRBJ2-2	CATSDGLAVTGELFF	TGTGCCACCAGTGATGGACTAGCGGTCACCGGGGAGCTGTTTTTT
TRBV11-2	.	few	TRBJ1-2	CALGGAKYGYTF	TGTGCCCTCGGGGGAGCTAAGTATGGCTACACCTTC
TRBV6-2/TRBV6-3	TRBD1	.	TRBJ1-1	CASSYGTGITEAFF	TGTGCCAGCAGTTACGGGACAGGCATCACTGAAGCTTTCTTT
TRBV9	TRBD2	few	TRBJ2-5	CASSAWGGQETQYF	TGTGCCAGCAGCGCATGGGGGGGGCAAGAGACCCAGTACTTC
TRBV12-3/TRBV12-4	.	few	TRBJ1-1	CASTSLQAEAFF	TGTGCCAGCACCTCTTTGCAGGCAGAAGCTTTCTTT
TRBV29-1	TRBD1	many	TRBJ2-7	CSVAGTGYEQYF	TGCAGCGTTGCCGGGACAGGGTACGAGCAGTACTTC
TRBV18	.	.	TRBJ2-3	CASSPPGPGDTQYF	TGTGCCAGCTCACCACCAGGCCCCGGCGATACGCAGTATTTT
TRBV29-1	.	many	TRBJ1-1	CSVVGQLTEAFF	TGCAGCGTTGTAGGACAGCTCACTGAAGCTTTCTTT
TRBV4-1	.	.	TRBJ2-3	CASSQEPSTDTQYF	TGCGCCAGCAGCCAAGAGCCCAGCACAGATACGCAGTATTTT
TRBV7-9	TRBD2	.	TRBJ2-7	CASSPVVRGALYEQYF	TGTGCCAGCAGCCCAGTGGTGCGGGGGGCCCTCTACGAGCAGTACTTC
TRBV7-6	TRBD1	few	TRBJ2-3	CASSLGQGTWRTDTQYF	TGTGCCAGCAGCTTGGGACAGGGGACTTGGAGAACAGATACGCAGTATTTT